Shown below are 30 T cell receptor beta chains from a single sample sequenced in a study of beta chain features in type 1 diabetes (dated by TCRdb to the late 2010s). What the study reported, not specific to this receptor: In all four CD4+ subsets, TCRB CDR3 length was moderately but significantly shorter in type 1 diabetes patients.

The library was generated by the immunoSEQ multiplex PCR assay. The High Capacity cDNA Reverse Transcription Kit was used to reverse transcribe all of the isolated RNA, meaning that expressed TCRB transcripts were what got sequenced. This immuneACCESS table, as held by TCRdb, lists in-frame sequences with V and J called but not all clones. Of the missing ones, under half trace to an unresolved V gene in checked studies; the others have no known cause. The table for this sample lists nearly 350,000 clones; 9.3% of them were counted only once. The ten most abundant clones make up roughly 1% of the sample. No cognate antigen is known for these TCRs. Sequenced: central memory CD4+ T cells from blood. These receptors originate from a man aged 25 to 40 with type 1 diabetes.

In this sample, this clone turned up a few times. DNA for the CDR3: TGTGCCAGCAGCTTAGACAGGGAATACGAGCAGTACTTC. Translation gives CASSLDREYEQYF. V gene TRBV11-2 combines with J gene TRBJ2-7; tentatively, D is TRBD1 (5 bases). Germline V CDR1 and CDR2: SGHAT, FQNNGV. CDR3 length equals 13 residues. Trimming removed 0 bases from V and 4 bases from J, with 7 bases in between.

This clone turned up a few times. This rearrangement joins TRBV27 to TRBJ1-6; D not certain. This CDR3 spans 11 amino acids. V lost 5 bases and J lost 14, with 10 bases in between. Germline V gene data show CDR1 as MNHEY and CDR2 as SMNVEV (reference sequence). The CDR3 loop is CASSPPPSLHF. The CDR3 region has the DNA TGTGCCAGCAGTCCCCCTCCATCCCTCCACTTT.

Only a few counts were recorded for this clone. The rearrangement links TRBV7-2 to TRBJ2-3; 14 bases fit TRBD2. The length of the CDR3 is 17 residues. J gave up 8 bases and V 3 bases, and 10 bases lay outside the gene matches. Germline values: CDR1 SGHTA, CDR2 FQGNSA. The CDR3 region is CASSFGLAGGPASTQYF. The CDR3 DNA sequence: TGTGCCAGCAGCTTTGGACTAGCGGGGGGACCCGCTAGTACGCAGTATTTT.

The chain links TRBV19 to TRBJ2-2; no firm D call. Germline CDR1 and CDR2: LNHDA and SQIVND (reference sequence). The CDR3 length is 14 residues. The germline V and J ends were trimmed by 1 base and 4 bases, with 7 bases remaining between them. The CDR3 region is CASSIGQATGELFF. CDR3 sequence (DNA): TGTGCCAGTAGTATAGGGCAGGCCACCGGGGAGCTGTTTTTT.

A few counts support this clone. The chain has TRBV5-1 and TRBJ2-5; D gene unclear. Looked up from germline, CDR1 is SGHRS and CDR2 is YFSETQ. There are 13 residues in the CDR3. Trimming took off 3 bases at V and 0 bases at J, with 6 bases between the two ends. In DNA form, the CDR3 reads TGCGCCAGCAGCTCCTCGTACCAAGAGACCCAGTACTTC. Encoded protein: CASSSSYQETQYF.

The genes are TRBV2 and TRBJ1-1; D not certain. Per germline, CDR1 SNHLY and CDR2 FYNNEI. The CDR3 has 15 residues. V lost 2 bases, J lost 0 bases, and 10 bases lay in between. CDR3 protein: CASSERRPMNTEAFF. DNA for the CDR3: TGTGCCAGCAGTGAAAGGCGGCCGATGAACACTGAAGCTTTCTTT.

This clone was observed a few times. For the CDR3, the DNA is TGTGCCAGCGGGATAGGCGGATCGGGCGAGCAGTACTTC. It specifies CASGIGGSGEQYF. The chain uses TRBV7-6 and TRBJ2-7; D is undetermined. Looked up from germline, CDR1 is SGHVS and CDR2 is FNYEAQ. With 8 bases removed from V and 6 bases from J, the gap between germline ends came to 17 bases. The CDR3 runs to 13 residues.

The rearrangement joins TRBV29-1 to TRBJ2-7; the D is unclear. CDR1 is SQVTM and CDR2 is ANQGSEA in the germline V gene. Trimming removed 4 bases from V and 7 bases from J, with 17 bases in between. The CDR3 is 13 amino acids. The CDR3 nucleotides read TGCAGCGTTGTTGGCAGCACAAAAATGGAGCAGTACTTC. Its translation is CSVVGSTKMEQYF.

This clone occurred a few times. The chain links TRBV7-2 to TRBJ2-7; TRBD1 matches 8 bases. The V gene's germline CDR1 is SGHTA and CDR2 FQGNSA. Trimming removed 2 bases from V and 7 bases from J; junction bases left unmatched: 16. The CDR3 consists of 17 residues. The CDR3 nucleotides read TGTGCCAGCAGCTTATCTTTTTCCGGGCAGGGGGCCGGTGAGCAGTACTTC. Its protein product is CASSLSFSGQGAGEQYF.

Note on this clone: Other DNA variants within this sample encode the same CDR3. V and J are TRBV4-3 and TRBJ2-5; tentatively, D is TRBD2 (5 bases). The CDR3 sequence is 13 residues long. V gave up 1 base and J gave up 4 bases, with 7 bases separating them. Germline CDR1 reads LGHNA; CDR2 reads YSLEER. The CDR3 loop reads CASSQGRGETQYF. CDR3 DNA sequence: TGCGCCAGCAGCCAAGGACGGGGAGAGACCCAGTACTTC.

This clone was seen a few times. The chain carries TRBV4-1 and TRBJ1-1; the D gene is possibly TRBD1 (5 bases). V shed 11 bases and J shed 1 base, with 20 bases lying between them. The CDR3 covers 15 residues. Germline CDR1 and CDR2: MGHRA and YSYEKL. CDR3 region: CARPPDTPPNTEAFF. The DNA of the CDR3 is TGCGCCCGACCCCCGGACACCCCTCCGAACACTGAAGCTTTCTTT.

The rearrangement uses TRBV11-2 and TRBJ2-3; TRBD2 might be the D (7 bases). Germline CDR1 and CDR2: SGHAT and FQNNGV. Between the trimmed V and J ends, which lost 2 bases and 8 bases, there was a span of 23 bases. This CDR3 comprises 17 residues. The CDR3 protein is CASSLTHGTAGAVTQYF. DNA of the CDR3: TGTGCCAGCAGCTTAACCCACGGTACGGCGGGGGCGGTTACGCAGTATTTT.

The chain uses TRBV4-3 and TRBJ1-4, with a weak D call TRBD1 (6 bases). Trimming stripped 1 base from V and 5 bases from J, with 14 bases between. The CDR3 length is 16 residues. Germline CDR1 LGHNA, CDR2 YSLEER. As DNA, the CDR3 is TGCGCCAGCAGCCAAGCGGTCGGGACAAGGAATGAAAAACTGTTTTTT. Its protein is CASSQAVGTRNEKLFF.

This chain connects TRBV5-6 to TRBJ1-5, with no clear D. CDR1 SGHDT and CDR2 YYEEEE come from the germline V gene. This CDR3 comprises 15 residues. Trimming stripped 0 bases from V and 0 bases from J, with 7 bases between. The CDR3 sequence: CASSLAQNSNQPQHF. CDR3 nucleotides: TGTGCCAGCAGCTTGGCACAGAATAGCAATCAGCCCCAGCATTTT.

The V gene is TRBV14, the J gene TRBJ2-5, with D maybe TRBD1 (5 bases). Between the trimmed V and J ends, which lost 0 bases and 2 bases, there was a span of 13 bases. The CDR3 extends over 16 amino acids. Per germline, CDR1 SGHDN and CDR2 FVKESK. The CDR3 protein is CASSQEPGKKQETQYF. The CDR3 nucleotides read TGTGCCAGCAGCCAAGAGCCAGGGAAAAAGCAAGAGACCCAGTACTTC.

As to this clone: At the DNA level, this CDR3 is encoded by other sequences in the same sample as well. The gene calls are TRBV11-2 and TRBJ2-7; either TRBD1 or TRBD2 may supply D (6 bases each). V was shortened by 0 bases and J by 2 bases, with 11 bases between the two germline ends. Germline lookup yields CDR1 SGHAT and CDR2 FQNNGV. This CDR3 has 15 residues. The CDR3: CASSLEEGETYEQYF. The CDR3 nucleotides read TGTGCCAGCAGCTTAGAGGAGGGGGAGACCTACGAGCAGTACTTC.

CDR3 sequence: CASRQTRETQYF. DNA of the CDR3: TGTGCCAGCAGACAAACCCGAGAGACCCAGTACTTC. The chain combines TRBV11-2 with TRBJ2-5; unclear D gene. CDR1 SGHAT and CDR2 FQNNGV come from the germline V gene. CDR3 length: 12 residues. The V and J ends lost 6 bases and 4 bases respectively, with 9 bases between them.

In DNA, the CDR3 is TGTGCCAGTATTGCACAAACGGATGAGCAGTTCTTC. Its translation: CASIAQTDEQFF. The chain employs TRBV19 and TRBJ2-1; no reliable D call. From germline, CDR1 is LNHDA and CDR2 SQIVND (reference sequence). Trimming took off 7 bases at V and 8 bases at J, with 12 bases between the two ends. This CDR3 region has 12 residues.

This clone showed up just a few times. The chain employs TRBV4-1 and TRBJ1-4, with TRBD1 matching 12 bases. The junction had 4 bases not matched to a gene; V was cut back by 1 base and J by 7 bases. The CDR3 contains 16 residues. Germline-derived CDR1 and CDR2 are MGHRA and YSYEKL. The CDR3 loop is CASSQGLGQGAEKLFF. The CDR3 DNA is TGCGCCAGCAGCCAAGGGCTGGGACAGGGGGCTGAAAAACTGTTTTTT.

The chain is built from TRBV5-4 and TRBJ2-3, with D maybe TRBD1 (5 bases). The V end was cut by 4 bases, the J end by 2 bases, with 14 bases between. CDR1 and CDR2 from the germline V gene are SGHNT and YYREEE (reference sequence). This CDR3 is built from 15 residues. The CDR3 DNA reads TGTGCCAGCAGCACCGCCGACAGATCCACAGATACGCAGTATTTT. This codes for CASSTADRSTDTQYF.

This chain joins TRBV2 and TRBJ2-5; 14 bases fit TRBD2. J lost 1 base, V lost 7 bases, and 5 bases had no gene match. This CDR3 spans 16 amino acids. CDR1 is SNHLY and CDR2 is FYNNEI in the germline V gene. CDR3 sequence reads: CASMKGLAGVQETQYF. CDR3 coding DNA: TGTGCCAGCATGAAGGGACTAGCGGGGGTCCAAGAGACCCAGTACTTC.

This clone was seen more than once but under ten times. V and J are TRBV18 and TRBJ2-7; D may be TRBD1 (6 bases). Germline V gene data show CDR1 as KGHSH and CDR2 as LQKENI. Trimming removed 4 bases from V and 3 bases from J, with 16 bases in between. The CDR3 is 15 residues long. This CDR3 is CASSLGETGNYEQYF. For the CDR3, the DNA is TGTGCCAGCTCACTAGGGGAGACAGGCAACTACGAGCAGTACTTC.

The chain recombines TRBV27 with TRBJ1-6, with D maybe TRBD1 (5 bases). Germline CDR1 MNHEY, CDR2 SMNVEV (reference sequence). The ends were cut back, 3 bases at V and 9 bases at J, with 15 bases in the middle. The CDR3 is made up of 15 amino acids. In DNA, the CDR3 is TGTGCCAGCAGTTTGGACTACGGTGGGGGTTCACCCCTCCACTTT. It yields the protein CASSLDYGGGSPLHF.

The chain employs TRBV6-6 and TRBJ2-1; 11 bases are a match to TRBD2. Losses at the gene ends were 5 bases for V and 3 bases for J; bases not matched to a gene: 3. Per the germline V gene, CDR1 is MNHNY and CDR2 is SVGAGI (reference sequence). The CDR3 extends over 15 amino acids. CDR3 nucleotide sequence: TGTGCCAGCAGTCCTAGCGGGGGGCTCTACAATGAGCAGTTCTTC. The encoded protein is CASSPSGGLYNEQFF.

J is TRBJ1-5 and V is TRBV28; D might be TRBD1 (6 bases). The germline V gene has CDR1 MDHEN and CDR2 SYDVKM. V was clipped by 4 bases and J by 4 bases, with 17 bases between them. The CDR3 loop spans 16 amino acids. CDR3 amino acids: CASSSPRRGVNQPQHF. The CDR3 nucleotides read TGTGCCAGCAGTTCACCCCGCAGGGGTGTTAATCAGCCCCAGCATTTT. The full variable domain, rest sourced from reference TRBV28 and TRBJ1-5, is DVKVTQSSRYLVKRTGEKVFLECVQDMDHENMFWYRQDPGLGLRLIYFSYDVKMKEKGDIPEGYSVSREKKERFSLILESASTNQTSMYLCASSSPRRGVNQPQHFGDGTRLSIL.

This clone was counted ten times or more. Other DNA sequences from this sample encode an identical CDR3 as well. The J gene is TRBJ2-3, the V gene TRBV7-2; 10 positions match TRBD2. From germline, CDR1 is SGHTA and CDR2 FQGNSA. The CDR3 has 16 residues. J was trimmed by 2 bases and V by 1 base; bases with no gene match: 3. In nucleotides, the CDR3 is TGTGCCAGCAGCTTAGGGGGACTAGCGTCCACAGATACGCAGTATTTT. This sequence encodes CASSLGGLASTDTQYF.

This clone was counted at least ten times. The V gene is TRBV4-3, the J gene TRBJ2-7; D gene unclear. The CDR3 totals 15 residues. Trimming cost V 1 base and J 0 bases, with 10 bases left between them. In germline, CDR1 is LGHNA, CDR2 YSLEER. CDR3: CASSQVFMHSYEQYF. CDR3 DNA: TGCGCCAGCAGCCAAGTGTTTATGCACTCCTACGAGCAGTACTTC.

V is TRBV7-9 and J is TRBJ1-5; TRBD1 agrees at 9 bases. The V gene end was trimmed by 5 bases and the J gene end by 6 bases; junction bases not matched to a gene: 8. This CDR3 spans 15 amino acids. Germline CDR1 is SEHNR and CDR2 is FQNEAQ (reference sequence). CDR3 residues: CASSQTGGTGQPQHF. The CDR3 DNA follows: TGTGCCAGCAGCCAAACAGGGGGCACCGGTCAGCCCCAGCATTTT.

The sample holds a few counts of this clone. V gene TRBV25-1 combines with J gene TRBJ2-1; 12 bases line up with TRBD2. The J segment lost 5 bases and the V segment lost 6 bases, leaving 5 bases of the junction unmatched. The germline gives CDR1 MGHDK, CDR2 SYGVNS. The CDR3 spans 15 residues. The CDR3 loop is CASSARLAGDNEQFF. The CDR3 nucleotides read TGTGCCAGCAGCGCCAGACTAGCGGGGGACAATGAGCAGTTCTTC.

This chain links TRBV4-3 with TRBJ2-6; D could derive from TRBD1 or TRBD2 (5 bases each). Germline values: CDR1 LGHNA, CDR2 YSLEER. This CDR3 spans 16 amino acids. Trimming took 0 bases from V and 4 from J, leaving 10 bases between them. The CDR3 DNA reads TGCGCCAGCAGCCAAGAGTGGGGGTCCGGGGCCAACGTCCTGACTTTC. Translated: CASSQEWGSGANVLTF.